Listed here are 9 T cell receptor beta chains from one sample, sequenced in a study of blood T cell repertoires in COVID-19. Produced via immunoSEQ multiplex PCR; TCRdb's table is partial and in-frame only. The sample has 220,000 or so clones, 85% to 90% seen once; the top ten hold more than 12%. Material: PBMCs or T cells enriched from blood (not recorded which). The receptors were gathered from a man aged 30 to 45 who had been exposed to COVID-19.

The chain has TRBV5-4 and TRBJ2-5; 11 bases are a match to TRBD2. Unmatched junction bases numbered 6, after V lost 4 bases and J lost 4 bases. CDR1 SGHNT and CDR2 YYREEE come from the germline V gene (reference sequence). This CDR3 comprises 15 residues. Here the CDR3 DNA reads TGTGCCAGCAGCCTTAGCGGGGGGGCCCGAGAGACCCAGTACTTC. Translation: CASSLSGGARETQYF.

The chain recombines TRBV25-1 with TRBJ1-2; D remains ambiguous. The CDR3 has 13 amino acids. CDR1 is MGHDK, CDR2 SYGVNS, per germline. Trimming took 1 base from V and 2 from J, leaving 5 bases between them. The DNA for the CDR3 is TGTGCCAGCAGTGAATCCTTGAACTATGGCTACACCTTC. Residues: CASSESLNYGYTF.

The DNA of the CDR3 is TGTGCCAGTCAGAAGCAGGGGAATGAGCAGTTCTTC. Protein product: CASQKQGNEQFF. The gene calls are TRBV12-3 or TRBV12-4 and TRBJ2-1; perhaps TRBD1 as D (6 bases). V was clipped by 9 bases and J by 7 bases, with 13 bases between them. The CDR3 has 12 amino acids.

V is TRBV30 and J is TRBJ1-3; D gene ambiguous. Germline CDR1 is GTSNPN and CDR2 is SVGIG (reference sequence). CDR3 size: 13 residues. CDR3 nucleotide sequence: TGTGCTCAGGAGGTGTTCTCTGGAAACACCATATATTTT. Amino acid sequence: CAQEVFSGNTIYF.

The CDR3 DNA reads as TGTGCCAGCAGTTTATCCTTGCGGGTGAGCGGCACAGATACGCAGTATTTT. This codes for CASSLSLRVSGTDTQYF. This sequence joins TRBV6-2 or TRBV6-3 and TRBJ2-3, with D possibly being TRBD2 (5 bases). The CDR3 runs 17 residues. Trimming shortened V by 4 bases and J by 1 base, and 18 bases separated the two germline ends. Germline CDR1 is MNHEY and CDR2 is SVGEGT.

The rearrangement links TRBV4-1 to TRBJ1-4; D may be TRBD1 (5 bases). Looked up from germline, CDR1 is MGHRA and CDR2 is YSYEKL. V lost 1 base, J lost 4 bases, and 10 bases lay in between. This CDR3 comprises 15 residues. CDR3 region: CASSQVGLNNEKLFF. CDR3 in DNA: TGCGCCAGCAGCCAAGTGGGACTGAATAATGAAAAACTGTTTTTT.

The CDR3 spells CAITTRGELFF. Here the CDR3 DNA reads TGTGCCATCACCACCCGGGGGGAGCTGTTTTTT. The rearrangement joins TRBV5-4 to TRBJ2-2; D gene uncertain. This CDR3 has 11 residues. Trimming took off 9 bases at V and 8 bases at J, with 11 bases between the two ends. Per germline, CDR1 SGHNT and CDR2 YYREEE (reference sequence).

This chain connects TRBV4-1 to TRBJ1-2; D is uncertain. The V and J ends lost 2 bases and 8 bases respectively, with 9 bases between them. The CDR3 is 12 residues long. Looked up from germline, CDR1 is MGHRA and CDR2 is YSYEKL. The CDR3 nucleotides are TGCGCCAGCAGCCAACCAGCGGACGGCTACACCTTC. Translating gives CASSQPADGYTF.

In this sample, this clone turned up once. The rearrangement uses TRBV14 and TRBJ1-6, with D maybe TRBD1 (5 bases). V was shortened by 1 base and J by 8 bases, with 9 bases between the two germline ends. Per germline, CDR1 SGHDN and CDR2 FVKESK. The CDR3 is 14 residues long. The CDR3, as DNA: TGTGCCAGCAGCCAAGTTGGGGGGTATTCACCCCTCCACTTT. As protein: CASSQVGGYSPLHF.